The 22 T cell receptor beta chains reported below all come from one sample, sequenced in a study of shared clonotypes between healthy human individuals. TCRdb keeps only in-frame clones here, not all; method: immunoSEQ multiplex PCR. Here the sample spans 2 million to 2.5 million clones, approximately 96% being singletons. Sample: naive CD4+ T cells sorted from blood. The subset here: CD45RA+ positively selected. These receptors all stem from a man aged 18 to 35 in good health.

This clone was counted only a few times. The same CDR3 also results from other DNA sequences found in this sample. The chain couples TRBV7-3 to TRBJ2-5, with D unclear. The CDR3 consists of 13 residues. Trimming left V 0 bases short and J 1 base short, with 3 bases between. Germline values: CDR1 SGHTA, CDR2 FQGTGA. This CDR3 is CASSLTRQETQYF. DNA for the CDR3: TGTGCCAGCAGCTTAACGCGCCAAGAGACCCAGTACTTC.

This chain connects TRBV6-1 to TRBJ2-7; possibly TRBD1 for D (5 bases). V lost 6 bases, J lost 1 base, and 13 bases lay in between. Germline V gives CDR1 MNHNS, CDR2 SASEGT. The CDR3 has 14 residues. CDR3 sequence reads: CASSDSWISYEQYF. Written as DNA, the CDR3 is TGTGCCAGCAGCGACAGTTGGATTTCCTACGAGCAGTACTTC.

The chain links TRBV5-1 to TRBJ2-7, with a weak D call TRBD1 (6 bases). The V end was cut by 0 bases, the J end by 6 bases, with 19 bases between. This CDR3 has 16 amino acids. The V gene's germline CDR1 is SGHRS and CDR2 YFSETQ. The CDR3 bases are TGCGCCAGCAGCTTGGCTCTGTTATCCTCAGGGGCCGAGCAGTACTTC. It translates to CASSLALLSSGAEQYF.

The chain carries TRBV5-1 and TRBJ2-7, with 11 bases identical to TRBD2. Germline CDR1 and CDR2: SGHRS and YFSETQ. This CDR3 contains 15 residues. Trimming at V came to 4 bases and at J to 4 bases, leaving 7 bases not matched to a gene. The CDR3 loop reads CASSGGLAGVYEQYF. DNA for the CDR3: TGCGCCAGCAGCGGCGGACTAGCGGGCGTATACGAGCAGTACTTC.

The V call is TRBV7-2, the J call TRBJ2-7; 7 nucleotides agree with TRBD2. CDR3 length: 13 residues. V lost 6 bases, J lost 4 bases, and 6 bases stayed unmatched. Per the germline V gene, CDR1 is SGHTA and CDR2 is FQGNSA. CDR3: CASSLWREYEQYF. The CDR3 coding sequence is TGTGCCAGCAGTCTGTGGCGGGAGTACGAGCAGTACTTC.

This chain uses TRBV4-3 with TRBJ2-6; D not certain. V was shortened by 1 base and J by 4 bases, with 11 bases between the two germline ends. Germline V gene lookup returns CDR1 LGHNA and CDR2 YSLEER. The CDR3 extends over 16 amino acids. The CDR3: CASSQGLLSGANVLTF. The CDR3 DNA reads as TGCGCCAGCAGCCAAGGTCTCCTCTCCGGGGCCAACGTCCTGACTTTC.

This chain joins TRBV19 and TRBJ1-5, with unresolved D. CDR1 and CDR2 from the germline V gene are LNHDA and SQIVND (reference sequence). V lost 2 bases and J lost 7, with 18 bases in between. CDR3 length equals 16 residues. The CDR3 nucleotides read TGTGCCAGTAGTATAAGGCCGATTGGTATGAACCAGCCCCAGCATTTT. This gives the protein CASSIRPIGMNQPQHF.

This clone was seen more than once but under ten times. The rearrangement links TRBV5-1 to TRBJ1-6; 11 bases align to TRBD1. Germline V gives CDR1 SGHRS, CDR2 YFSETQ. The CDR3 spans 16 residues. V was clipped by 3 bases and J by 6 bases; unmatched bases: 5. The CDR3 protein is CASSSRTGGGNSPLHF. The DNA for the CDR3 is TGCGCCAGCAGCTCCCGGACAGGGGGCGGTAATTCACCCCTCCACTTT.

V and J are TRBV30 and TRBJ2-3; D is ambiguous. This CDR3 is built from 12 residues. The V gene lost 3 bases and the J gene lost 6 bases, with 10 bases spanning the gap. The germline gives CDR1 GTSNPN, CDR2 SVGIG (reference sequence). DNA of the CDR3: TGTGCCTGGAGACCGACGAAGGATACGCAGTATTTT. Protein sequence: CAWRPTKDTQYF.

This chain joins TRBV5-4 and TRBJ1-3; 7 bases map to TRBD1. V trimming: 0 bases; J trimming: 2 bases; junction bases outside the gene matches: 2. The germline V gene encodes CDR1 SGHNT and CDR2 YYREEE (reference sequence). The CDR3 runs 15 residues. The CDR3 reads CASSLGDRAGNTIYF. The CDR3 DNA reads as TGTGCCAGCAGCTTGGGGGACAGAGCTGGAAACACCATATATTTT.

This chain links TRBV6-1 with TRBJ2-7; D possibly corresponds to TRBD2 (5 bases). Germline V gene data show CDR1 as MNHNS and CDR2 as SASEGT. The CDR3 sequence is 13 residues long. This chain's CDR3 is CASHRGPSYEQYF. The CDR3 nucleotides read TGTGCGTCGCATCGGGGTCCATCCTACGAGCAGTACTTC.

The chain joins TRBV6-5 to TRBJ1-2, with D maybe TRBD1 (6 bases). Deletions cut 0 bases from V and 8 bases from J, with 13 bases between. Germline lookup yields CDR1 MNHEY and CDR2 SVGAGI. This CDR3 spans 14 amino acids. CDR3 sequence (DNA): TGTGCCAGCAGTTACTCGTGGCAGGGGCAAGGCTACACCTTC. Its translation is CASSYSWQGQGYTF.

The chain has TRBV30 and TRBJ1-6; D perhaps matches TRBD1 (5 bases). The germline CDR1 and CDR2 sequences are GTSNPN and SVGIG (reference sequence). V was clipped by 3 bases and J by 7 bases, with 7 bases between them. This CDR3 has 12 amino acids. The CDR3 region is CAWRGGNSPLHF. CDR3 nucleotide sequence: TGTGCCTGGAGGGGGGGGAATTCACCCCTCCACTTT.

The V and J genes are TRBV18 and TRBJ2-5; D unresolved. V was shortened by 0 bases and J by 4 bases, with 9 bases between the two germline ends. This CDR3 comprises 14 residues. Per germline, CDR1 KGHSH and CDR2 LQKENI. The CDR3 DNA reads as TGTGCCAGCTCACCACCGGCCGGCTCAGAGACCCAGTACTTC. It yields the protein CASSPPAGSETQYF. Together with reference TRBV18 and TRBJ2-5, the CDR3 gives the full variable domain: NAGVMQNPRHLVRRRGQEARLRCSPMKGHSHVYWYRQLPEEGLKFMVYLQKENIIDESGMPKERFSAEFPKEGPSILRIQQVVRGDSAAYFCASSPPAGSETQYFGPGTRLLVL.

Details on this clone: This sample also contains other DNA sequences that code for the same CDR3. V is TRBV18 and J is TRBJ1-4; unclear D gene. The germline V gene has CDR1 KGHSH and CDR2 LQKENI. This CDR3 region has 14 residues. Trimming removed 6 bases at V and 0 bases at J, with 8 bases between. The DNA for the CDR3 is TGTGCCAGCTCCCCCGCATCAACTAATGAAAAACTGTTTTTT. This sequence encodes CASSPASTNEKLFF.

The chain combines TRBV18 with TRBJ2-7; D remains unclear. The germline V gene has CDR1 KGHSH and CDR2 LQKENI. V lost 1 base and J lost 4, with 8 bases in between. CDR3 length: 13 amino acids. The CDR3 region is CASSPRSLYEQYF. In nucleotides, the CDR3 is TGTGCCAGCTCACCACGGAGCCTATACGAGCAGTACTTC.

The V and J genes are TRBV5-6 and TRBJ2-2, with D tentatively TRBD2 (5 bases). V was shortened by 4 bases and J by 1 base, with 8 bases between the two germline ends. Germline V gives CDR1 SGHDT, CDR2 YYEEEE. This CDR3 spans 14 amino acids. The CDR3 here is CASSGAGNTGELFF. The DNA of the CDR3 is TGTGCCAGCAGCGGCGCGGGGAACACCGGGGAGCTGTTTTTT.

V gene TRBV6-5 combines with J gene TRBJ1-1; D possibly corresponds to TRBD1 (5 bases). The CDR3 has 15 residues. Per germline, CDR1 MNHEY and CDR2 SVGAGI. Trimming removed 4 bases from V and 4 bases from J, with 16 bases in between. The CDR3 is CASSSLGGVGTEAFF. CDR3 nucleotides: TGTGCCAGCAGTTCTCTCGGGGGGGTGGGCACTGAAGCTTTCTTT.

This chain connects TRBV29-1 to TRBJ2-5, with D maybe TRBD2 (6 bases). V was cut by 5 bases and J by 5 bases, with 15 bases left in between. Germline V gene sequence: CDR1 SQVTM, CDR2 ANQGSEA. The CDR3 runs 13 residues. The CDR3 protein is CSVLLRLAETQYF. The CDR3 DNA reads TGCAGCGTTCTTTTACGGCTAGCGGAGACCCAGTACTTC.

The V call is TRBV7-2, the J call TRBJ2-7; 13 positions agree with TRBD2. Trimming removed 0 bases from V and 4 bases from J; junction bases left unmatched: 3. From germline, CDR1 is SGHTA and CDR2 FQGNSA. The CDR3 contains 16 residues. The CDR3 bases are TGTGCCAGCAGCTTAGCTGAACTAGCGGGAGGGTACGAGCAGTACTTC. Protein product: CASSLAELAGGYEQYF.

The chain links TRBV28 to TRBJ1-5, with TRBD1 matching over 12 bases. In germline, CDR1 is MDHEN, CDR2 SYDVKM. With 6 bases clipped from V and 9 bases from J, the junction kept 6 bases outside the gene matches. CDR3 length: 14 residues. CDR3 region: CASRSGTGGLPQHF. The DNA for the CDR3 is TGTGCCAGCAGATCCGGGACAGGGGGCTTGCCCCAGCATTTT.

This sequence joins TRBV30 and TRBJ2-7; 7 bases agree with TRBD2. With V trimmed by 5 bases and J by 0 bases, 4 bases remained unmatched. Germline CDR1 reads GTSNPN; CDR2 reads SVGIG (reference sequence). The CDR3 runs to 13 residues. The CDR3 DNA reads TGTGCCTGGGACCCTAGCGGCTCCTACGAGCAGTACTTC. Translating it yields CAWDPSGSYEQYF. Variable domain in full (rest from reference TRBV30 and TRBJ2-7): SQTIHQWPATLVQPVGSPLSLECTVEGTSNPNLYWYRQAAGRGLQLLFYSVGIGQISSEVPQNLSASRPQDRQFILSSKKLLLSDSGFYLCAWDPSGSYEQYFGPGTRLTVT.